One sample yielded the 9 T cell receptor beta chains listed below, sequenced in a study of response to subunit inactivated influenza vaccine. Each CDR3 protein gets one entry after TCRdb re-called the RT-PCR reads with MiXCR. The data show around 790,000 distinct CDR3 sequences, 21% seen once. The sample consisted of PBMCs from blood, taken more than 4 days after vaccination. The origin of the receptors is a man aged 50 or older who received an inactivated influenza vaccine.

CDR3 sequence reads: CAISWGGRVAYEQYF. Here the CDR3 DNA reads TGTGCCATCAGTTGGGGGGGGCGGGTCGCCTACGAGCAGTACTTC. The V call is TRBV10-3, the J call TRBJ2-7; tentative D call: TRBD2 (7 bases). The CDR3 loop spans 15 amino acids. Trimming removed 5 bases at V and 2 bases at J, with 16 bases between. The germline CDR1 and CDR2 sequences are ENHRY and SYGVKD.

The CDR3 spells CSASDYLRQIQETQYF. The CDR3 DNA follows: TGCAGTGCTAGTGACTATTTGCGGCAGATACAAGAGACCCAGTACTTC. The chain uses TRBV20-1 and TRBJ2-5, with D perhaps matching TRBD2 (5 bases). The V gene lost 3 bases and the J gene lost 2 bases, with 19 bases spanning the gap. Germline V gene lookup returns CDR1 DFQATT and CDR2 SNEGSKA (reference sequence). The CDR3 has 16 amino acids.

The chain uses TRBV7-3 and TRBJ2-3, with TRBD2 as a possible D gene (5 bases). The CDR3 sequence is 14 residues long. Trimming left V 9 bases short and J 2 bases short, with 15 bases between. Germline V lookup: CDR1 SGHTA, CDR2 FQGTGA. In DNA form, the CDR3 reads TGTGCCAGTGCCGGTTACGGGAACACAGATACGCAGTATTTT. As protein: CASAGYGNTDTQYF.

The chain uses TRBV5-1 and TRBJ2-1; TRBD2 matches 7 bases. CDR3 length: 17 amino acids. The trim removed 0 bases at V and 0 bases at J, leaving 6 bases unmatched. Germline V lookup: CDR1 SGHRS, CDR2 YFSETQ. CDR3 amino acids: CASSLGPRDYSYNEQFF. DNA of the CDR3: TGCGCCAGCAGCTTGGGCCCCAGGGACTACTCCTACAATGAGCAGTTCTTC. The full variable domain, its missing parts supplied by reference TRBV5-1 and TRBJ2-1, is KAGVTQTPRYLIKTRGQQVTLSCSPISGHRSVSWYQQTPGQGLQFLFEYFSETQRNKGNFPGRFSGRQFSNSRSEMNVSTLELGDSALYLCASSLGPRDYSYNEQFFGPGTRLTVL.

The J gene is TRBJ1-1, the V gene TRBV10-1; D is unresolved. Germline CDR1 and CDR2: WNHNN and SYGVQD (reference sequence). The CDR3 runs 13 residues. V lost 6 bases to trimming and J lost 6 bases, with 14 bases between them. CDR3 coding DNA: TGCGCCAGCAGGAAAGTAACAGACTCTGAAGCTTTCTTT. As protein: CASRKVTDSEAFF.

The gene calls are TRBV6-1 and TRBJ2-3; D perhaps matches TRBD1 (6 bases). Germline values: CDR1 MNHNS, CDR2 SASEGT. This CDR3 region has 14 residues. V dropped 7 bases and J dropped 7 bases, with 18 bases sitting between them. The CDR3 spells CASNQAQGRYTQYF. CDR3 coding DNA: TGTGCCAGCAACCAGGCACAGGGTCGGTATACGCAGTATTTT.

This clonotype occurred many times. The chain has TRBV20-1 and TRBJ2-7, with D unresolved. This CDR3 contains 15 residues. CDR1 is DFQATT, CDR2 SNEGSKA, per germline (reference sequence). Trimming cost V 0 bases and J 4 bases, with 16 bases left between them. The CDR3 loop reads CSARDLLRADYEQYF. CDR3 DNA sequence: TGCAGTGCTAGAGATTTATTGCGCGCCGATTACGAGCAGTACTTC.

This clonotype appeared a few times. This sequence joins TRBV5-1 and TRBJ2-1; D is possibly TRBD1 (6 bases). Germline V gives CDR1 SGHRS, CDR2 YFSETQ. V was pared by 8 bases and J by 4 bases, with 19 bases between. This CDR3 has 15 amino acids. In nucleotides, the CDR3 is TGCGCCAGTAGTCCGGGACATAACGCTTACAATGAGCAGTTCTTC. It is translated as CASSPGHNAYNEQFF.

This clonotype occurred a few times. The V gene is TRBV11-1, the J gene TRBJ2-1; possible D gene TRBD1, 7 bases. Germline V gene data show CDR1 as SGHAT and CDR2 as FQDESV (reference sequence). Trimming pared 5 bases from V and 4 bases from J, leaving 24 bases between. CDR3 length equals 18 residues. CDR3 in amino acids: CASSTTLSGRRGYNEQFF. Written as DNA, the CDR3 is TGTGCCAGCAGCACCACCCTTAGCGGTCGCAGGGGGTACAATGAGCAGTTCTTC.